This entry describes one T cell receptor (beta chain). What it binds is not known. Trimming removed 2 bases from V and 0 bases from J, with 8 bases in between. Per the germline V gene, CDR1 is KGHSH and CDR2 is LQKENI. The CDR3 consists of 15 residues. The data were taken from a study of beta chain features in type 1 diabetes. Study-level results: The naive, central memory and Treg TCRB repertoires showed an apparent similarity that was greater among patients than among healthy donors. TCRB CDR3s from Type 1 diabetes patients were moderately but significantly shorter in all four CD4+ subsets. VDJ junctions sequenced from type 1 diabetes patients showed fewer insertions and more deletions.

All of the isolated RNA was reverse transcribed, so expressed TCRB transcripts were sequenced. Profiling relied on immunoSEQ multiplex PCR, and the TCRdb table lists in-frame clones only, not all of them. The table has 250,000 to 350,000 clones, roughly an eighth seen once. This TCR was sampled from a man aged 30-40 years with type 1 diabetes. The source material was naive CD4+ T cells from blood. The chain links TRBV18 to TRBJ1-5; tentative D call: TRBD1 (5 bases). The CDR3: CASSPNQGSNQPQHF. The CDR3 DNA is TGTGCCAGCTCACCAAATCAGGGTAGCAATCAGCCCCAGCATTTT.